These 9 T cell receptor beta chains share one sample of origin, sequenced in a study of cytomegalovirus exposure and HLA in healthy donors. The study ran its PCR with 60 Vbeta and 13 Jbeta primers. Clones were sequenced by immunoSEQ multiplex PCR, and TCRdb holds only the in-frame ones, with some missing. The sample carries 100,000 to 150,000 clones, approximately 76% recorded once. The sample consisted of PBMCs. All receptors derive from a man aged 60 to 69 in good health and CMV-seropositive.

The chain is built from TRBV2 and TRBJ1-5, with a weak D call TRBD1 (5 bases). This CDR3 contains 13 residues. Germline CDR1 and CDR2: SNHLY and FYNNEI. V was cut by 7 bases and J by 11 bases, with 18 bases left in between. CDR3 sequence (DNA): TGTGCCAGCAACAGGTGGTTATCGTTTGCCCAGCATTTT. Amino acids: CASNRWLSFAQHF.

This clone was seen more than once but under ten times. V usage is TRBV7-9 and J usage is TRBJ1-3; 9 bases agree with TRBD1. Germline V gene data show CDR1 as SEHNR and CDR2 as FQNEAQ (reference sequence). Trimming removed 11 bases from V and 1 base from J; junction bases left unmatched: 3. CDR3 length: 13 amino acids. The CDR3 loop is CAGGTGSGNTIYF. The DNA of the CDR3 is TGTGCCGGAGGGACAGGGTCTGGAAACACCATATATTTT.

DNA of the CDR3: TGCGCCAGCAGCCCCACCGCCGGGATCACTGAAGCTTTCTTT. Its translation: CASSPTAGITEAFF. This chain uses TRBV5-1 with TRBJ1-1; no firm D call. CDR1 and CDR2 from the germline V gene are SGHRS and YFSETQ. V was pared by 4 bases and J by 4 bases, with 14 bases between. There are 14 residues in the CDR3.

This clone was counted a single time. The chain has TRBV19 and TRBJ2-1; D ambiguous. The CDR3 has 13 amino acids. Germline V gene data show CDR1 as LNHDA and CDR2 as SQIVND (reference sequence). V was pared by 6 bases and J by 9 bases, with 15 bases between. This chain's CDR3 is CASSLLSTGEQFF. The CDR3 DNA follows: TGTGCCAGTAGCCTTCTATCTACTGGTGAGCAGTTCTTC.

On this clone: This CDR3 is also generated by other DNA sequences in the sample. The chain joins TRBV29-1 to TRBJ2-1; no reliable D call. Germline assignment: CDR1 SQVTM and CDR2 ANQGSEA. V dropped 3 bases and J dropped 0 bases, with 6 bases sitting between them. CDR3 size: 13 residues. CDR3 nucleotides: TGCAGCGTTGAGCGAAGCTCCTACAATGAGCAGTTCTTC. This translates into CSVERSSYNEQFF.

This chain connects TRBV5-4 to TRBJ2-7, with 8 positions matching TRBD2. The germline V gene encodes CDR1 SGHNT and CDR2 YYREEE (reference sequence). The V and J ends lost 4 bases and 5 bases, in that order; junction bases with no gene match: 14. CDR3 size: 16 residues. The DNA of the CDR3 is TGTGCCAGCAGCGGCGACCCGCGGGGGGCTCCCCACGAGCAGTACTTC. Translating it yields CASSGDPRGAPHEQYF.

The gene calls are TRBV14 and TRBJ2-1; 7 bases match TRBD2. CDR1 is SGHDN, CDR2 FVKESK, per germline. J gave up 9 bases and V 4 bases, and 6 bases lay outside the gene matches. The CDR3 sequence is 13 residues long. Written as DNA, the CDR3 is TGTGCCAGCAGCCGGACTAGTTTGGTTGAGCAGTTCTTC. This codes for CASSRTSLVEQFF. Complete variable domain (other parts from reference TRBV14 and TRBJ2-1): EAGVTQFPSHSVIEKGQTVTLRCDPISGHDNLYWYRRVMGKEIKFLLHFVKESKQDESGMPNNRFLAERTGGTYSTLKVQPAELEDSGVYFCASSRTSLVEQFFGPGTRLTVL.

The chain recombines TRBV7-6 with TRBJ2-5; 8 bases align to TRBD2. Losses at the gene ends were 5 bases for V and 4 bases for J; bases not matched to a gene: 6. The CDR3 is 14 amino acids. The germline CDR1 and CDR2 sequences are SGHVS and FNYEAQ. CDR3: CASSVGGAVETQYF. In nucleotides, the CDR3 is TGTGCCAGCAGCGTCGGGGGGGCGGTAGAGACCCAGTACTTC.

This chain uses TRBV28 with TRBJ1-1, with D perhaps TRBD1 (5 bases). This CDR3 is built from 15 residues. CDR1 and CDR2 (germline): MDHEN, SYDVKM. V was pared by 3 bases and J by 0 bases, with 11 bases between. CDR3 in amino acids: CASSLRGWLNTEAFF. For the CDR3, the DNA is TGTGCCAGCAGTTTGCGGGGGTGGCTGAACACTGAAGCTTTCTTT.